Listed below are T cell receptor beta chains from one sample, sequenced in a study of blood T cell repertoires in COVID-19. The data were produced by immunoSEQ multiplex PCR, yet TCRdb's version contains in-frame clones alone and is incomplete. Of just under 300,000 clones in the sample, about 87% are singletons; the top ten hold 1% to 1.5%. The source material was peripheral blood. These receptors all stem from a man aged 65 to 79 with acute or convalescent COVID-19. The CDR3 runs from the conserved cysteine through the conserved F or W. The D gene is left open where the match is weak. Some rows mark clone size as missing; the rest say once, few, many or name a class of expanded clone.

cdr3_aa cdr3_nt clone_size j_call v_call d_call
CASSPSGASTDTQYF TGTGCCAGCAGCCCGAGCGGGGCCTCTACAGATACGCAGTATTTT - TRBJ2-3 TRBV3-1/TRBV3-2 TRBD2
CASREVYQETQYF TGCGCCAGCAGAGAGGTGTACCAAGAGACCCAGTACTTC once TRBJ2-5 TRBV5-1 -
CASSGDIWSYSTF TGTGCCAGCAGTGGGGACATTTGGTCATACTCCACCTTC - TRBJ1-2 TRBV6-2/TRBV6-3 -
CSASGYGYTF TGCAGTGCTAGCGGGTATGGCTACACCTTC few TRBJ1-2 TRBV20-1 -
CASSEEQGPYGYTF TGTGCCAGCAGTGAGGAACAGGGGCCCTATGGCTACACCTTC - TRBJ1-2 TRBV2 TRBD1
CASSMGLNYEQYF TGTGCCAGCAGCATGGGACTTAACTACGAGCAGTACTTC - TRBJ2-7 TRBV9 -
CASSSGQITTNEKLFF TGCGCCAGCAGCTCCGGACAGATCACAACTAATGAAAAACTGTTTTTT - TRBJ1-4 TRBV5-1 -
CASSATPSNEKLFF TGTGCCAGCAGCGCCACACCTTCTAATGAAAAACTGTTTTTT - TRBJ1-4 TRBV9 -
CASSGSGGTDTQYF TGCGCCAGCAGTGGGAGCGGGGGGACAGATACGCAGTATTTT - TRBJ2-3 TRBV5-1 TRBD2
CAISGAPGVLGNEQFF TGTGCCATCAGTGGGGCTCCGGGGGTCCTTGGCAATGAGCAGTTCTTC - TRBJ2-1 TRBV10-3 -
CASSLGFRGTNYGYTF TGTGCCAGCAGTTTGGGGTTCAGGGGGACTAACTATGGCTACACCTTC - TRBJ1-2 TRBV28 TRBD1
CASSLSYSYEQYF TGTGCCAGCAGCTTATCGTACTCCTACGAGCAGTACTTC - TRBJ2-7 TRBV11-3 -
CASSQEGQGTGELFF TGTGCCAGCAGCCAAGAAGGACAGGGCACCGGGGAGCTGTTTTTT few TRBJ2-2 TRBV4-2 TRBD1
CASSAERGGLAGGREQFF TGTGCCAGCAGCGCCGAAAGGGGTGGACTAGCGGGGGGTCGTGAGCAGTTCTTC - TRBJ2-1 TRBV7-2 TRBD2
CASSLRQGSTEAFF TGTGCCAGCAGCTTAAGGCAGGGTTCCACTGAAGCTTTCTTT - TRBJ1-1 TRBV7-9 -
CASSGQGLSYGYTF TGTGCCAGCAGTGGACAAGGGCTCTCCTATGGCTACACCTTC - TRBJ1-2 TRBV6-6 -
CASSWTPSEKLFF TGTGCCAGCAGTTGGACTCCTTCTGAAAAACTGTTTTTT - TRBJ1-4 TRBV6-5 -
CASSSDSLHNYGYTF TGTGCCAGCAGCTCAGACAGTCTACACAACTATGGCTACACCTTC - TRBJ1-2 TRBV7-9 -